One and the same sample provided the 29 T cell receptor beta chains below, sequenced in a study of shared clonotypes between healthy human individuals (dated by TCRdb to 2018 to 2021). Receptors were amplified or captured by the immunoSEQ multiplex PCR assay. Drawn from immuneACCESS, this table holds only the in-frame rearrangements with V and J called that TCRdb kept. Clones are partly lost; checked studies trace under half to an unresolved V gene and leave the rest unexplained. Within this sample are under 600,000 clones, with around 95% of them counted one time only. About 0.068% of the sample belongs to the ten largest clones. The sample comprised naive CD4+ T cells sorted from blood. The sample's cell subset or site label is to be understood as: CD45RA+ positively selected. These receptors all stem from a woman younger than 45 in good health.

The CDR3 reads CASSLLRLAGIATGELFF. CDR3 sequence (DNA): TGTGCCAGCAGTTTGTTGCGACTAGCGGGAATCGCCACCGGGGAGCTGTTTTTT. The chain combines TRBV28 with TRBJ2-2; 11 bases are a match to TRBD2. CDR1 and CDR2 from the germline V gene are MDHEN and SYDVKM. The CDR3 contains 18 residues. The ends lost 3 bases at V and 4 bases at J; junction bases unmatched: 10. The whole variable domain, filled in from reference TRBV28 and TRBJ2-2, reads DVKVTQSSRYLVKRTGEKVFLECVQDMDHENMFWYRQDPGLGLRLIYFSYDVKMKEKGDIPEGYSVSREKKERFSLILESASTNQTSMYLCASSLLRLAGIATGELFFGEGSRLTVL.

The chain links TRBV2 to TRBJ1-6; TRBD1 matches 7 bases. The CDR3 has 15 residues. Germline loops: CDR1 SNHLY, CDR2 FYNNEI. With V trimmed by 5 bases and J by 7 bases, 8 bases remained unmatched. The DNA for the CDR3 is TGTGCCAGCAGTCTCGAGCAGGGGGGCAATTCACCCCTCCACTTT. Amino acid sequence: CASSLEQGGNSPLHF.

The CDR3 DNA reads TGTGCCAGTATAGGGGGCCCAACTAATGAAAAACTGTTTTTT. Encoded protein: CASIGGPTNEKLFF. The chain uses TRBV19 and TRBJ1-4, with 7 bases matching TRBD1. CDR1 LNHDA and CDR2 SQIVND come from the germline V gene (reference sequence). The CDR3 contains 14 residues. The junction had 2 bases not matched to a gene; V was cut back by 7 bases and J by 0 bases.

The chain recombines TRBV12-5 with TRBJ1-5, with D hard to call. Looked up from germline, CDR1 is LGHNT and CDR2 is FRNRAP. V lost 9 bases to trimming and J lost 0 bases, with 21 bases between them. CDR3 size: 17 residues. CDR3 sequence: CASQYTGSAPSNQPQHF. The CDR3 DNA is TGTGCTAGCCAATACACGGGTTCCGCCCCTAGCAATCAGCCCCAGCATTTT.

The chain combines TRBV25-1 with TRBJ2-5; D remains ambiguous. Judging by the DNA end, TRBJ2-7 fits better; the J call may be wrong. Germline V CDR1 and CDR2: MGHDK, SYGVNS. The CDR3 has 12 amino acids. The CDR3 loop is CASRAMGYEQYF. The CDR3 region has the DNA TGTGCCAGCAGAGCCATGGGATACGAGCAGTACTTC.

This clone was counted once. The chain links TRBV19 to TRBJ2-7; 9 bases align to TRBD2. The CDR3 runs 15 residues. J was trimmed by 4 bases and V by 5 bases; bases with no gene match: 9. From germline, CDR1 is LNHDA and CDR2 SQIVND (reference sequence). The CDR3 DNA reads TGTGCCAGTAGTTTGAAGGCTAGCGGGGAGTACGAGCAGTACTTC. Translating gives CASSLKASGEYEQYF. Filled out from reference TRBV19 and TRBJ2-7, the complete variable domain reads DGGITQSPKYLFRKEGQNVTLSCEQNLNHDAMYWYRQDPGQGLRLIYYSQIVNDFQKGDIAEGYSVSREKKESFPLTVTSAQKNPTAFYLCASSLKASGEYEQYFGPGTRLTVT.

This chain uses TRBV21-1 with TRBJ2-1; TRBD1, the table's D call, was not compared with the DNA. TRBV21-1 is reported as a pseudogene. The CDR3 runs 16 residues. The CDR3 spells CASSKDGTGGYNEQFF. DNA for the CDR3: TGTGCCAGCAGCAAAGATGGGACAGGGGGCTACAATGAGCAGTTCTTC.

This clone was seen once. The chain joins TRBV6-5 to TRBJ1-1, with 7 positions matching TRBD1. This CDR3 region has 14 residues. J was trimmed by 3 bases and V by 4 bases; bases with no gene match: 5. CDR1 and CDR2 (germline): MNHEY, SVGAGI. This CDR3 is CASSLQGRDTEAFF. CDR3 nucleotide sequence: TGTGCCAGCAGTTTACAGGGGAGGGACACTGAAGCTTTCTTT.

As to this clone: A junction boundary mismatches the germline segment, possibly from a read error. The chain is built from TRBV30 and TRBJ2-7; TRBD2 agrees at 8 bases. Germline CDR1 is GTSNPN and CDR2 is SVGIG (reference sequence). CDR3 length equals 14 residues. The DNA of the CDR3 is TGTGCCTGGAGTGTACGGGGGGGGCACTACGGGCAGTACTTC. It encodes CAWSVRGGHYGQYF.

V is TRBV7-3 and J is TRBJ2-2; weak D call: TRBD2 (6 bases). Germline CDR1 is SGHTA and CDR2 is FQGTGA. V dropped 0 bases and J dropped 2 bases, with 13 bases sitting between them. The length of the CDR3 is 17 residues. Here the CDR3 DNA reads TGTGCCAGCAGCTTAACGTCCCCTAGCGCAAACACCGGGGAGCTGTTTTTT. Translating it yields CASSLTSPSANTGELFF.

The rearrangement links TRBV27 to TRBJ2-7; D possibly corresponds to TRBD2 (5 bases). The V gene lost 5 bases and the J gene lost 4 bases, with 9 bases spanning the gap. The CDR3 has 12 residues. CDR1 and CDR2 from the germline V gene are MNHEY and SMNVEV (reference sequence). This CDR3 reads CASSPSGYEQYF. CDR3 DNA: TGTGCCAGCAGTCCATCGGGGTACGAGCAGTACTTC.

The rearrangement links TRBV6-5 to TRBJ2-7; 11 bases match TRBD1. The CDR3 runs to 14 residues. J lost 2 bases, V lost 6 bases, and 3 bases had no gene match. The germline CDR1 and CDR2 sequences are MNHEY and SVGAGI. The CDR3 is CASSLGQGAYEQYF. The CDR3 bases are TGTGCCAGCAGCCTGGGACAGGGGGCCTACGAGCAGTACTTC.

V gene TRBV2 combines with J gene TRBJ2-2, with D uncertain. Germline values: CDR1 SNHLY, CDR2 FYNNEI. V shed 6 bases and J shed 1 base, with 9 bases lying between them. The CDR3 sequence is 14 residues long. CDR3 amino acids: CASRKTVNTGELFF. CDR3 coding DNA: TGTGCCAGCAGGAAAACAGTGAACACCGGGGAGCTGTTTTTT. Based on the CDR3 plus reference TRBV2 and TRBJ2-2, the full variable domain is EPEVTQTPSHQVTQMGQEVILRCVPISNHLYFYWYRQILGQKVEFLVSFYNNEISEKSEIFDDQFSVERPDGSNFTLKIRSTKLEDSAMYFCASRKTVNTGELFFGEGSRLTVL.

The rearrangement uses TRBV7-9 and TRBJ1-3; D may be TRBD1 (5 bases). The CDR3 length is 15 residues. Germline CDR1 and CDR2: SEHNR and FQNEAQ (reference sequence). V was trimmed by 5 bases and J by 1 base, leaving 12 bases between them. CDR3 nucleotides: TGTGCCAGCAGCGAGGCAGGGTGGTCTGGAAACACCATATATTTT. As protein: CASSEAGWSGNTIYF.

The V call is TRBV7-9, the J call TRBJ1-2; a possible D gene is TRBD1 (5 bases). The CDR3 extends over 14 amino acids. Trimming stripped 1 base from V and 6 bases from J, with 12 bases between. Germline V gene lookup returns CDR1 SEHNR and CDR2 FQNEAQ (reference sequence). The CDR3 DNA reads as TGTGCCAGCAGCTTAGATGCAGGGATCCATGGCTACACCTTC. This gives the protein CASSLDAGIHGYTF. Full variable domain (missing parts from reference TRBV7-9 and TRBJ1-2): DTGVSQNPRHKITKRGQNVTFRCDPISEHNRLYWYRQTLGQGPEFLTYFQNEAQLEKSRLLSDRFSAERPKGSFSTLEIQRTEQGDSAMYLCASSLDAGIHGYTFGSGTRLTVV.

The chain is built from TRBV30 and TRBJ1-3, with D possibly being TRBD1 (6 bases). CDR1 and CDR2 (germline): GTSNPN, SVGIG (reference sequence). Trimming pared 6 bases from V and 3 bases from J, leaving 12 bases between. The CDR3 extends over 13 amino acids. CDR3 loop: CACGRGVGNTIYF. CDR3 in DNA: TGTGCCTGCGGCAGGGGAGTTGGAAACACCATATATTTT.

The chain is built from TRBV7-2 and TRBJ2-3; 12 bases match TRBD2. The CDR3 is made up of 18 amino acids. The trim removed 2 bases at V and 5 bases at J, leaving 11 bases unmatched. Per the germline V gene, CDR1 is SGHTA and CDR2 is FQGNSA. The CDR3: CASSLWFLLAGGGDTQYF. CDR3 DNA sequence: TGTGCCAGCAGCTTATGGTTTCTACTAGCGGGAGGTGGAGATACGCAGTATTTT.

The chain is built from TRBV19 and TRBJ1-5; 7 bases fit TRBD1. CDR1 is LNHDA, CDR2 SQIVND, per germline (reference sequence). CDR3 length: 15 amino acids. The trim removed 6 bases at V and 1 base at J, leaving 6 bases unmatched. The CDR3 sequence: CASRRQGKSNQPQHF. CDR3 DNA: TGTGCCAGTAGGAGACAGGGTAAGAGCAATCAGCCCCAGCATTTT.

The rearrangement links TRBV5-5 to TRBJ1-4; no clear D gene. The V end was cut by 1 base, the J end by 5 bases, with 6 bases between. CDR1 and CDR2 (germline): SGHKS, YYEKEE (reference sequence). There are 13 residues in the CDR3. In DNA, the CDR3 is TGTGCCAGCAGCTTGAGATTCAATGAAAAACTGTTTTTT. The encoded protein is CASSLRFNEKLFF.

The genes are TRBV2 and TRBJ2-7; D call uncertain. The CDR3 is made up of 13 amino acids. In germline, CDR1 is SNHLY, CDR2 FYNNEI. V shed 6 bases and J shed 9 bases, with 18 bases lying between them. The CDR3: CASSRGDAPRQYF. Written as DNA, the CDR3 is TGTGCCAGCAGCCGCGGTGATGCCCCAAGGCAGTACTTC.

The gene calls are TRBV30 and TRBJ2-3, with 12 bases fitting TRBD2. V dropped 5 bases and J dropped 6; count of bases not matched to a gene: 3. The CDR3 contains 13 residues. From germline, CDR1 is GTSNPN and CDR2 SVGIG (reference sequence). CDR3 in amino acids: CAWASGRADTQYF. CDR3 DNA: TGTGCCTGGGCTAGCGGGAGGGCGGATACGCAGTATTTT.

The chain carries TRBV2 and TRBJ2-1, with 12 positions matching TRBD2. CDR1 is SNHLY, CDR2 FYNNEI, per germline. The CDR3 contains 17 residues. Losses at the gene ends were 4 bases for V and 3 bases for J; bases not matched to a gene: 7. CDR3: CASSGGGLAGFYNEQFF. The CDR3 DNA follows: TGTGCCAGCAGTGGAGGGGGACTAGCGGGTTTCTACAATGAGCAGTTCTTC.

The chain uses TRBV7-9 and TRBJ2-3; 10 bases agree with TRBD2. The CDR3 is 16 amino acids. With V trimmed by 5 bases and J by 2 bases, 7 bases remained unmatched. The germline CDR1 and CDR2 sequences are SEHNR and FQNEAQ (reference sequence). The DNA of the CDR3 is TGTGCCAGCAGCCTGGGCCTAGCGGGAGTCACAGATACGCAGTATTTT. Its translation: CASSLGLAGVTDTQYF.

CDR3 coding DNA: TGTGCCAGCAGCTTAGGCGAGCGAGCCCGCACAGATACGCAGTATTTT. It translates to CASSLGERARTDTQYF. The rearrangement joins TRBV11-2 to TRBJ2-3, with unresolved D. Germline CDR1 is SGHAT and CDR2 is FQNNGV. The CDR3 is 16 amino acids. The V end lost 1 base, the J end lost 1 base, and 12 bases lay between the germline ends. The full variable domain, with the rest looked up from reference TRBV11-2 and TRBJ2-3, is EAGVAQSPRYKIIEKRQSVAFWCNPISGHATLYWYQQILGQGPKLLIQFQNNGVVDDSQLPKDRFSAERLKGVDSTLKIQPAKLEDSAVYLCASSLGERARTDTQYFGPGTRLTVL.

Here the CDR3 DNA reads TGTGCCAGCAGTTTAAAATTGGCAGGTCCCTACTACGAGCAGTACTTC. Amino acids: CASSLKLAGPYYEQYF. This chain links TRBV28 with TRBJ2-7; D is uncertain. The CDR3 sequence is 16 residues long. Germline CDR1 MDHEN, CDR2 SYDVKM. The ends were cut back, 2 bases at V and 3 bases at J, with 17 bases in the middle.

The chain uses TRBV5-1 and TRBJ2-7; D may be TRBD2 (6 bases). CDR3 length: 14 residues. The V and J ends lost 4 bases and 0 bases respectively, with 11 bases between them. The germline gives CDR1 SGHRS, CDR2 YFSETQ. The CDR3 region is CASSPYGSSYEQYF. CDR3 nucleotides: TGCGCCAGCAGCCCTTACGGGAGCTCCTACGAGCAGTACTTC.

This chain uses TRBV7-8 with TRBJ2-7, with 12 bases lining up with TRBD1. V lost 5 bases to trimming and J lost 2 bases; unmatched junction nucleotides: 13. The V gene's germline CDR1 is SGHVS and CDR2 FQNEAQ. The CDR3 runs to 18 residues. In DNA form, the CDR3 reads TGTGCCAGCAGCACCCCTGGGACAGGGGGCAAGTTTGCCTACGAGCAGTACTTC. Translated, it gives CASSTPGTGGKFAYEQYF.

This sequence joins TRBV10-2 and TRBJ2-2; D possibly corresponds to TRBD2 (6 bases). The ends were cut back, 5 bases at V and 8 bases at J, with 15 bases in the middle. Germline V gives CDR1 WSHSY, CDR2 SAAADI. The CDR3 totals 14 residues. In DNA, the CDR3 is TGCGCCAGCAGTCCACCTCAACTAGCAGGGGAGCTGTTTTTT. It specifies CASSPPQLAGELFF.

V is TRBV19 and J is TRBJ2-2, with 11 bases matching TRBD2. The CDR3 has 16 amino acids. The junction had 7 bases not matched to a gene; V was cut back by 6 bases and J by 4 bases. Germline V lookup: CDR1 LNHDA, CDR2 SQIVND (reference sequence). In DNA, the CDR3 is TGTGCCAGTAGCGAGGGACTAGCGGAAACCACCGGGGAGCTGTTTTTT. As protein: CASSEGLAETTGELFF.